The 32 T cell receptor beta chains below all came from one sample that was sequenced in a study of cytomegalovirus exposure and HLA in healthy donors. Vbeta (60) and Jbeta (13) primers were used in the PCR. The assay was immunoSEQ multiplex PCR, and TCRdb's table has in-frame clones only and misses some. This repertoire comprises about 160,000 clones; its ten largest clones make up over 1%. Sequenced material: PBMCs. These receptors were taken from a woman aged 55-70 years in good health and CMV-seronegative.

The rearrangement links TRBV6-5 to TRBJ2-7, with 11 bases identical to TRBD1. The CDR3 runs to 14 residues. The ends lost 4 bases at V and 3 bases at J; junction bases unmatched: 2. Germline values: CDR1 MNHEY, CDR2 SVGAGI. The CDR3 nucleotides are TGTGCCAGCAGTTGGACAGGGGGCGGCTACGAGCAGTACTTC. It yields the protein CASSWTGGGYEQYF.

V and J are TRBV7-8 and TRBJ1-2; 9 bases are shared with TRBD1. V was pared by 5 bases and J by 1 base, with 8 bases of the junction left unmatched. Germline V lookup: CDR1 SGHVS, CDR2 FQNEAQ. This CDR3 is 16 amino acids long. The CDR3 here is CASSKRGQGGNYGYTF. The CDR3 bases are TGTGCCAGCAGCAAGAGGGGACAGGGCGGTAACTATGGCTACACCTTC.

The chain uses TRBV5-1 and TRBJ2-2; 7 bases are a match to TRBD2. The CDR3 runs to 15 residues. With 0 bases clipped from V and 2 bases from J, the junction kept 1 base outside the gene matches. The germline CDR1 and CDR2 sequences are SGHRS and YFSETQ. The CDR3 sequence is CASSLGGGNTGELFF. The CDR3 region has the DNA TGCGCCAGCAGCTTGGGCGGGGGTAACACCGGGGAGCTGTTTTTT.

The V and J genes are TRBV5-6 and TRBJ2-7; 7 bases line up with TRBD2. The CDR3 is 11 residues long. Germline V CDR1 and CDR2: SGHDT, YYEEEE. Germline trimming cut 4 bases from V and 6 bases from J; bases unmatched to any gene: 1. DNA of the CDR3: TGTGCCAGCAGCGGGAGGGGCGAGCAGTACTTC. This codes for CASSGRGEQYF.

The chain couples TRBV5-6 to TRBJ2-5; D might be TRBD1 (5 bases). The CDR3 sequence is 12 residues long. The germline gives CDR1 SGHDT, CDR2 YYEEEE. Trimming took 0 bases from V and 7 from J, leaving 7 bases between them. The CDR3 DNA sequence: TGTGCCAGCAGCTTGGCGCAGGGGACCCAGTACTTC. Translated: CASSLAQGTQYF. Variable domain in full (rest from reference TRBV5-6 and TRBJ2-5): DAGVTQSPTHLIKTRGQQVTLRCSPKSGHDTVSWYQQALGQGPQFIFQYYEEEERQRGNFPDRFSGHQFPNYSSELNVNALLLGDSALYLCASSLAQGTQYFGPGTRLLVL.

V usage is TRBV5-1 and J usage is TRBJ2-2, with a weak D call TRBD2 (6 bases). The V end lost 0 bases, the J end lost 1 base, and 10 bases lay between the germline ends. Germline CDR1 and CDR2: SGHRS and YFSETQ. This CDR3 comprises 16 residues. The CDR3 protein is CASSLAPRGNTGELFF. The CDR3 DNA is TGCGCCAGCAGCTTGGCCCCGCGGGGGAACACCGGGGAGCTGTTTTTT.

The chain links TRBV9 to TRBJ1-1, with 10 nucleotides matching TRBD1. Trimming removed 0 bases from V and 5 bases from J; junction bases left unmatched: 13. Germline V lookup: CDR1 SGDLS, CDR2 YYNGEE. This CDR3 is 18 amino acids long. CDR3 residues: CASSVGGLRQGARTEAFF. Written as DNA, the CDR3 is TGTGCCAGCAGCGTAGGGGGTTTGAGACAGGGGGCGCGAACTGAAGCTTTCTTT.

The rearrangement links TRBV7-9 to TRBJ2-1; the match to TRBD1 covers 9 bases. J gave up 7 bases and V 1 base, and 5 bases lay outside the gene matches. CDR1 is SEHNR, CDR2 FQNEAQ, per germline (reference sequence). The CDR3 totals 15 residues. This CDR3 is CASSLVRGQGNEQFF. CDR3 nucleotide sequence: TGTGCCAGCAGCTTAGTAAGAGGACAGGGGAATGAGCAGTTCTTC.

The CDR3 DNA sequence: TGTGCCATCAGTGAGCCCAGGCGGGGTTGGGTGGAAGCTTTCTTT. Translation: CAISEPRRGWVEAFF. V usage is TRBV10-3 and J usage is TRBJ1-1; D is uncertain. Germline CDR1 ENHRY, CDR2 SYGVKD. The CDR3 spans 15 residues. Between the trimmed V and J ends, which lost 2 bases and 8 bases, there was a span of 18 bases.

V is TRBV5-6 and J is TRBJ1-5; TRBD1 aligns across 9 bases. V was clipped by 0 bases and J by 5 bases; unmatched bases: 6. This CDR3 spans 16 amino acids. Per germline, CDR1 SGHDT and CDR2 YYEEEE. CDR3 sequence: CASSLGYRGRDQPQHF. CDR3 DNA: TGTGCCAGCAGCTTGGGTTACAGGGGGCGAGATCAGCCCCAGCATTTT.

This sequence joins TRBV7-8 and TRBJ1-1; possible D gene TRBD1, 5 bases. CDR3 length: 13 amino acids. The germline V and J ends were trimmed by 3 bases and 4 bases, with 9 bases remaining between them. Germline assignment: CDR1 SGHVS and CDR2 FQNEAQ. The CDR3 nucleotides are TGTGCCAGCAGCTTCCAGGGATTCACTGAAGCTTTCTTT. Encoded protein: CASSFQGFTEAFF.

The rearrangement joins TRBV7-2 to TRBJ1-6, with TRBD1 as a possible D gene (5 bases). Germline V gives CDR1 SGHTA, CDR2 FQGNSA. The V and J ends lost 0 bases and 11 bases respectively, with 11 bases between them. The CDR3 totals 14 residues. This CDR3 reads CASSLAGARAPLHF. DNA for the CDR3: TGTGCCAGCAGCTTAGCAGGGGCTCGGGCACCCCTCCACTTT.

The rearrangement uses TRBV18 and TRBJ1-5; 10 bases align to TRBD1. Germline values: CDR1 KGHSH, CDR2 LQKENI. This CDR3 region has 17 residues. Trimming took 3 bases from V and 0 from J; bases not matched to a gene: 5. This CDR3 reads CASSPRDRGDSNQPQHF. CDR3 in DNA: TGTGCCAGCTCACCTCGGGACAGGGGTGATAGCAATCAGCCCCAGCATTTT.

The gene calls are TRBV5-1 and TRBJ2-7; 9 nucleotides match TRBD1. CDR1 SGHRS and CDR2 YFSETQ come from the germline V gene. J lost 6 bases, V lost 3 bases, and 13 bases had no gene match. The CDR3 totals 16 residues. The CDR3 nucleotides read TGCGCCAGCAGCTCATTCATTACAGGGGGCGGGGGCGAGCAGTACTTC. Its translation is CASSSFITGGGGEQYF.

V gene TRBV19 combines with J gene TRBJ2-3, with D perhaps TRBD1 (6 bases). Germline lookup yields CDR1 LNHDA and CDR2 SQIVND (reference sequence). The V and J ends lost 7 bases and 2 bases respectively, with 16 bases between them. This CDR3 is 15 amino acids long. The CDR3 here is CASKPSNRVTDTQYF. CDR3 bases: TGTGCCAGTAAGCCCTCAAACAGGGTCACAGATACGCAGTATTTT.

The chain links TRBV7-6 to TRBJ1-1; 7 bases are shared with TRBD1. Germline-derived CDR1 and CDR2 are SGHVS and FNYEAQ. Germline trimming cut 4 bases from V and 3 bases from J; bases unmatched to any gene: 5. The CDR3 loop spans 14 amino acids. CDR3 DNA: TGTGCCAGCAGCTCCAACAGGGGACACACTGAAGCTTTCTTT. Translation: CASSSNRGHTEAFF.

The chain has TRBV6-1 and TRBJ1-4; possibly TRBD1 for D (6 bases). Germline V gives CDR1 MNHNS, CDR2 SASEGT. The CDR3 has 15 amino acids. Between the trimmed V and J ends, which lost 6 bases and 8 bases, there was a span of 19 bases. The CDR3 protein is CASSSGGGDGEKLFF. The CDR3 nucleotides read TGTGCCAGCAGCTCGGGAGGGGGGGATGGGGAAAAACTGTTTTTT.

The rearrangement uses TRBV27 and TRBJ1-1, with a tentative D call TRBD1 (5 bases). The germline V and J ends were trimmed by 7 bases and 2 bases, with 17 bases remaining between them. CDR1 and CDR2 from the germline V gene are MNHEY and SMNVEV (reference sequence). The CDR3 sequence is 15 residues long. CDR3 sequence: CASNSRWTRNTEAFF. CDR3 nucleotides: TGTGCCAGCAATTCCCGATGGACACGCAACACTGAAGCTTTCTTT.

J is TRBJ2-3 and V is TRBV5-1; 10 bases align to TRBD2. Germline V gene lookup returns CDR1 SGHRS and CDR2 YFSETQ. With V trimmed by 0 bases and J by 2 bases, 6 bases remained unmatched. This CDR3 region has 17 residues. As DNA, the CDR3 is TGCGCCAGCAGCTTGGGGCCACTAGCGGGGAACACAGATACGCAGTATTTT. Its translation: CASSLGPLAGNTDTQYF.

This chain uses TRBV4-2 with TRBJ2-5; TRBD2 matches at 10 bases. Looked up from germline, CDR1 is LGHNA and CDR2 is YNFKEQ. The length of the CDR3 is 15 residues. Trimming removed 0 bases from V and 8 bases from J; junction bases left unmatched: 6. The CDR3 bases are TGTGCCAGCAGCCAAGATCTAGCGGGAGTTGGCACCCAGTACTTC. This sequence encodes CASSQDLAGVGTQYF.

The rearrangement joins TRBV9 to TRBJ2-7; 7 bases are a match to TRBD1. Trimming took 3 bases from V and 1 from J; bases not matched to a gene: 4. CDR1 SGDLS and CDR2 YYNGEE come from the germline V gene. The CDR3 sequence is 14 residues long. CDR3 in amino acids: CASSAQGHSYEQYF. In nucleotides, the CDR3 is TGTGCCAGCAGCGCACAGGGGCATTCCTACGAGCAGTACTTC. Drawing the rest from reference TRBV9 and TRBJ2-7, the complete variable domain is DSGVTQTPKHLITATGQRVTLRCSPRSGDLSVYWYQQSLDQGLQFLIQYYNGEERAKGNILERFSAQQFPDLHSELNLSSLELGDSALYFCASSAQGHSYEQYFGPGTRLTVT.

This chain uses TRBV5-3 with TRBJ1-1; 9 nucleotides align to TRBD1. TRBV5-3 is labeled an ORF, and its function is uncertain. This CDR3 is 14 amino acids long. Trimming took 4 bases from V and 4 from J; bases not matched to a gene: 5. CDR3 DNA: TGTGCCAGAAGCCGGGACAGGGCAGGCACTGAAGCTTTCTTT. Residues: CARSRDRAGTEAFF.

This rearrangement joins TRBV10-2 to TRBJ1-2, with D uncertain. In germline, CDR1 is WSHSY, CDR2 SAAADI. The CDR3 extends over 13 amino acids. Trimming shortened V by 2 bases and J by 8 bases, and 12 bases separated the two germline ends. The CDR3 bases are TGCGCCAGCAGTGAGACGGGAGCACCGGGCTACACCTTC. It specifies CASSETGAPGYTF.

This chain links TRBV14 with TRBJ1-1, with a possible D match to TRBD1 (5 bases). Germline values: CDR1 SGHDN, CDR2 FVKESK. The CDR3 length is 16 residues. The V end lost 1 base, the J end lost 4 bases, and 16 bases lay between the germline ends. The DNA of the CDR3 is TGTGCCAGCAGCCAAGTTAGACCCAGGGAAATCACTGAAGCTTTCTTT. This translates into CASSQVRPREITEAFF.

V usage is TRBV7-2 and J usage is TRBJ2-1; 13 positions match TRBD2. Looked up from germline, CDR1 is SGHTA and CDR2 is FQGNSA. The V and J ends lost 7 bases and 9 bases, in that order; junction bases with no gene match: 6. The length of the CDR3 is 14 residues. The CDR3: CASIRTSGRGEQFF. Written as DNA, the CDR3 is TGTGCCAGCATCAGGACTAGCGGGAGAGGTGAGCAGTTCTTC.

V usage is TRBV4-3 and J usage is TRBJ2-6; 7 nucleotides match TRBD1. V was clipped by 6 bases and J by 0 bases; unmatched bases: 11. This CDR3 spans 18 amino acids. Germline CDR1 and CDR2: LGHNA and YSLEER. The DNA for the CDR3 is TGCGCCAGCAGTCACGAGACAGGGACGTTCTCTGGGGCCAACGTCCTGACTTTC. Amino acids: CASSHETGTFSGANVLTF.

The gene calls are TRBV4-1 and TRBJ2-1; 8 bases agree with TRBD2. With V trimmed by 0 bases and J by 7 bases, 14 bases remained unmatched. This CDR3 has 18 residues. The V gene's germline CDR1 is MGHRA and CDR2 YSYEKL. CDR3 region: CASSQDGLAWIVYNEQFF. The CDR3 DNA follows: TGCGCCAGCAGCCAAGACGGACTAGCCTGGATAGTGTATAATGAGCAGTTCTTC.

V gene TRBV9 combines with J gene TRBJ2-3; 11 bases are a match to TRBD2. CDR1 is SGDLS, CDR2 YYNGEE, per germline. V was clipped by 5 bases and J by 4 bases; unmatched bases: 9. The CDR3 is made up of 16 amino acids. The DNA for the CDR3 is TGTGCCAGCAGTTCTTCTAGCGGGAGGCGCGCAGATACGCAGTATTTT. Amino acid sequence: CASSSSSGRRADTQYF.

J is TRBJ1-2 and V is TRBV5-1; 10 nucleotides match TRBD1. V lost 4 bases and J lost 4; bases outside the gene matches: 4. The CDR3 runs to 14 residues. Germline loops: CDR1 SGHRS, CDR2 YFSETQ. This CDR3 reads CASSPGTGAYGYTF. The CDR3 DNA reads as TGCGCCAGCAGCCCGGGGACAGGGGCCTATGGCTACACCTTC.

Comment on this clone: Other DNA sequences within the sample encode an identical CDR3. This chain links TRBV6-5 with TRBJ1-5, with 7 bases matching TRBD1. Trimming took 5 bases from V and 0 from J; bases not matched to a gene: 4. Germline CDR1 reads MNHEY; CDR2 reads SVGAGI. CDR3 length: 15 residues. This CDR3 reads CASSRTGNSNQPQHF. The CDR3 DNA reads TGTGCCAGCAGTAGGACAGGTAATAGCAATCAGCCCCAGCATTTT.

The CDR3 region is CASSGWTRLNEKLFF. CDR3 nucleotide sequence: TGTGCCAGCAGCGGATGGACACGACTTAATGAAAAACTGTTTTTT. The chain couples TRBV5-6 to TRBJ1-4; D is possibly TRBD1 (5 bases). The germline CDR1 and CDR2 sequences are SGHDT and YYEEEE. V was shortened by 4 bases and J by 4 bases, with 14 bases between the two germline ends. The CDR3 length is 15 residues. The complete variable domain, with remaining parts taken from reference TRBV5-6 and TRBJ1-4, reads DAGVTQSPTHLIKTRGQQVTLRCSPKSGHDTVSWYQQALGQGPQFIFQYYEEEERQRGNFPDRFSGHQFPNYSSELNVNALLLGDSALYLCASSGWTRLNEKLFFGSGTQLSVL.

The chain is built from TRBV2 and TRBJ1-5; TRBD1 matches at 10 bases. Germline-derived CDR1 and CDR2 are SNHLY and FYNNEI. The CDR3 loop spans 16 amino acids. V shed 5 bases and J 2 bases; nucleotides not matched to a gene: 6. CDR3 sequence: CASSPGQGDRNQPQHF. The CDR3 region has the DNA TGTGCCAGCAGTCCCGGACAGGGGGATCGCAATCAGCCCCAGCATTTT.